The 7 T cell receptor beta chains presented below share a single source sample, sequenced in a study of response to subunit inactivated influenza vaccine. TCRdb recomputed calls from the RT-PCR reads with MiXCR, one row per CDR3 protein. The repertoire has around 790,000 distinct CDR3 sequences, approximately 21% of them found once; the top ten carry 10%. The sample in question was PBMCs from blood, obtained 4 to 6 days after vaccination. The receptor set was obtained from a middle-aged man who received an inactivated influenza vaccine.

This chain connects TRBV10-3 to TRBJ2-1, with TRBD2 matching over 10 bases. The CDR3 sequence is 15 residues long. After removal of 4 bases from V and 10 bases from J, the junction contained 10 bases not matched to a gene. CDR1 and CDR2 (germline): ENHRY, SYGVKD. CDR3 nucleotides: TGTGCCATCAGTGGCAGTCTAGCGGGAGTTGGAGAGCAGTTCTTC. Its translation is CAISGSLAGVGEQFF.

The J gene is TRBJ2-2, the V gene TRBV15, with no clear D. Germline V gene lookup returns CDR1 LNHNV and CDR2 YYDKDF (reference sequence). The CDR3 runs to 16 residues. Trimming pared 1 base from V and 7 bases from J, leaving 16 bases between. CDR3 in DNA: TGTGCCACCAGCAGAGTTAGGACGGAGCCGGGCGGGGAGCTGTTTTTT. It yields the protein CATSRVRTEPGGELFF.

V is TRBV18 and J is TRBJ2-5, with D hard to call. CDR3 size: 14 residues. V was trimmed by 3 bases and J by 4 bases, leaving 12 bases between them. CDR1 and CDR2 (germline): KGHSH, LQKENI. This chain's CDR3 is CASSPPGLAETQYF. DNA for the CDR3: TGTGCCAGCTCACCGCCGGGTCTCGCAGAGACCCAGTACTTC.

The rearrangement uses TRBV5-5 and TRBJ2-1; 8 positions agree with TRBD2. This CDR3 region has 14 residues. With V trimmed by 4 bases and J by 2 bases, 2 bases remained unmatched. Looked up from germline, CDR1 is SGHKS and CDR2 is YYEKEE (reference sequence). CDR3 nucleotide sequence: TGTGCCAGCAGCGGCGGGAGGACCTACAATGAGCAGTTCTTC. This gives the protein CASSGGRTYNEQFF.

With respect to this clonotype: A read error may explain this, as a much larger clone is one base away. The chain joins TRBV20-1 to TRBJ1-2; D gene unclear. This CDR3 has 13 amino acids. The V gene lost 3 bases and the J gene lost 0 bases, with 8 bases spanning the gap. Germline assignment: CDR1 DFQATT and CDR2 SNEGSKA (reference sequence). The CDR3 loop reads CSARVPTNYGYTF. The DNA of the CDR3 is TGCAGTGCTAGGGTCCCTACTAACTATGGCTACACCTTC.

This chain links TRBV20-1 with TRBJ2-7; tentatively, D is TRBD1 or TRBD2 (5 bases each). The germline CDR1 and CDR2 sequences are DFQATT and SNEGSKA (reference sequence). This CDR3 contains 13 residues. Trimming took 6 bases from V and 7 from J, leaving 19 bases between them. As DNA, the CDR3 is TGCAGTGCGGTATTACCGGGGACGGGTGAGCAGTACTTC. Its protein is CSAVLPGTGEQYF.

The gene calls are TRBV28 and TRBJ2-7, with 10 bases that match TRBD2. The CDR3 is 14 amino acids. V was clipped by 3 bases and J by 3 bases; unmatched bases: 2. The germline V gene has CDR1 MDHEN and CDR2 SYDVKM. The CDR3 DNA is TGTGCCAGCAGTTTTCGGACTAGCGGCTACGAGCAGTACTTC. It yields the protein CASSFRTSGYEQYF.